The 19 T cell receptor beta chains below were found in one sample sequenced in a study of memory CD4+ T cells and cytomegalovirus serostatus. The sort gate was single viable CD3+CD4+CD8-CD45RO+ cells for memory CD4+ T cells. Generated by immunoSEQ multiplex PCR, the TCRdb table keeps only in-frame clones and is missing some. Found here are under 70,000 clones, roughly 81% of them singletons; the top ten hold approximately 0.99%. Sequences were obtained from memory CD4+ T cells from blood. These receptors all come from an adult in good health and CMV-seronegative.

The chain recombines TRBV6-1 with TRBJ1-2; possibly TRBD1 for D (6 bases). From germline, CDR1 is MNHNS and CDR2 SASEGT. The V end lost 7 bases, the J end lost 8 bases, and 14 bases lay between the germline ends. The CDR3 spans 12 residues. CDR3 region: CASKGGTEGYTF. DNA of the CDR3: TGTGCCAGCAAAGGGGGAACGGAAGGCTACACCTTC.

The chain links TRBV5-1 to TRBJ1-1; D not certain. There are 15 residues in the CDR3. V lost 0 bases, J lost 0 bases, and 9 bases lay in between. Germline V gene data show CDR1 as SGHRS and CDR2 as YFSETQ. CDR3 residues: CASSLEWRMNTEAFF. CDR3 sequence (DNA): TGCGCCAGCAGCTTGGAGTGGCGGATGAACACTGAAGCTTTCTTT.

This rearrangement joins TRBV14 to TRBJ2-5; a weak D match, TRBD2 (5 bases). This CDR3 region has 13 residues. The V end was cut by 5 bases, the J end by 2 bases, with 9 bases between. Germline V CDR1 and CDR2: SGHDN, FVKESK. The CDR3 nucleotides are TGTGCCAGCAGCGGCGGGTTACAAGAGACCCAGTACTTC. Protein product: CASSGGLQETQYF.

The CDR3 reads CASSLVSGTDGTQYF. DNA of the CDR3: TGTGCCAGCAGCTTGGTTAGCGGCACGGACGGGACCCAGTACTTC. This chain joins TRBV7-9 and TRBJ2-5, with TRBD2 as a possible D gene (6 bases). The germline gives CDR1 SEHNR, CDR2 FQNEAQ (reference sequence). The CDR3 totals 15 residues. Trimming removed 3 bases at V and 7 bases at J, with 18 bases between.

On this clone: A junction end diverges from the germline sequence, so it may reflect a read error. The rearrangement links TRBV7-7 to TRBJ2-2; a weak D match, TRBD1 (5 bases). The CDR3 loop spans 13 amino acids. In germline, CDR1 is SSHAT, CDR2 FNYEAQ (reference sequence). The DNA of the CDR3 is TGTGCTAGCAGTTTTGACAGCACCGGGGAGCTGTTTTTT. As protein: CASSFDSTGELFF.

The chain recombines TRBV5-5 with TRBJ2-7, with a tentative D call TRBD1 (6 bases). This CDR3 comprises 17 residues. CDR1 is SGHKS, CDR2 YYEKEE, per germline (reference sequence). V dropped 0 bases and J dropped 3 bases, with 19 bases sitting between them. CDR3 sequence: CASSLAAGELKVYEQYF. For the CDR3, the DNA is TGTGCCAGCAGCTTGGCCGCAGGGGAACTTAAAGTCTACGAGCAGTACTTC.

The CDR3 DNA reads TGTGCCAGCAGGGTGGGACAGGGAAGTAATGAGCAGTTCTTC. Its protein is CASRVGQGSNEQFF. The gene calls are TRBV6-1 and TRBJ2-1, with TRBD1 matching 9 bases. Germline-derived CDR1 and CDR2 are MNHNS and SASEGT. This CDR3 spans 14 amino acids. Losses at the gene ends were 6 bases for V and 7 bases for J; bases not matched to a gene: 7.

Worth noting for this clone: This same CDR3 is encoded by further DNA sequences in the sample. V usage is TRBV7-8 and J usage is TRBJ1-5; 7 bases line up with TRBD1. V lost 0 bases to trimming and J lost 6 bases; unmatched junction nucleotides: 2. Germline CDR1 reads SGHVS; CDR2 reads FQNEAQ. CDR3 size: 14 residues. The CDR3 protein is CASSLAQGGQPQHF. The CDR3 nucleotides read TGTGCCAGCAGCTTAGCGCAGGGGGGTCAGCCCCAGCATTTT.

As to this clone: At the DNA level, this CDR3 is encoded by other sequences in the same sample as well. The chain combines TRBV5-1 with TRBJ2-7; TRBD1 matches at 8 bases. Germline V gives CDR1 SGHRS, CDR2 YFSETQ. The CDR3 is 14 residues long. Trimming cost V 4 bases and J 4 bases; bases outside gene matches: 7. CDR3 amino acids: CASSRGQGGYEQYF. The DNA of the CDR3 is TGCGCCAGCAGCCGAGGACAGGGAGGATACGAGCAGTACTTC.

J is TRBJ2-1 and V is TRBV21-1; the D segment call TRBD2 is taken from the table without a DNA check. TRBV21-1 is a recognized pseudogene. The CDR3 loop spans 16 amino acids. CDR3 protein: CASSKVSVVAYNEQFF. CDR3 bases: TGTGCCAGCAGCAAAGTGTCGGTAGTAGCCTACAATGAGCAGTTCTTC.

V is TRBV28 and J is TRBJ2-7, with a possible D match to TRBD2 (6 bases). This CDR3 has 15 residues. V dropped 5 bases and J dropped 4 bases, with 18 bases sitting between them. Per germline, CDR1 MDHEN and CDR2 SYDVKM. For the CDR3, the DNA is TGTGCCAGCAGTCCTCCCGGGACTCTGTCTTACGAGCAGTACTTC. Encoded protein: CASSPPGTLSYEQYF.

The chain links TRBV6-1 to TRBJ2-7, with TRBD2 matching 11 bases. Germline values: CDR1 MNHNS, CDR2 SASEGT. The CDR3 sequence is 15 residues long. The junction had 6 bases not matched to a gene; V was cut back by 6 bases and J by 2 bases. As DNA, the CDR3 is TGTGCCAGCAGCACGAATAGCGGGAGGGCCTACGAGCAGTACTTC. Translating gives CASSTNSGRAYEQYF.

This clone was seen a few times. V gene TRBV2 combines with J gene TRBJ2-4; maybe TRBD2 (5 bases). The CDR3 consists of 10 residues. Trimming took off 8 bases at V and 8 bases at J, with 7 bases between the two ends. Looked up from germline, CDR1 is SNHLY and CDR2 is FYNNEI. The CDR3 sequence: CASQRDIQYF. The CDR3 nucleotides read TGTGCCAGCCAGAGGGACATTCAGTACTTC.

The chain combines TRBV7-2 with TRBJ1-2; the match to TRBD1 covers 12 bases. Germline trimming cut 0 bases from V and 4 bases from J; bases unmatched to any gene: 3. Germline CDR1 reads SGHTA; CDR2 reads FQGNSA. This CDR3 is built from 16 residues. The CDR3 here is CASSLAGTGGGYGYTF. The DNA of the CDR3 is TGTGCCAGCAGCTTAGCTGGGACAGGGGGCGGCTATGGCTACACCTTC.

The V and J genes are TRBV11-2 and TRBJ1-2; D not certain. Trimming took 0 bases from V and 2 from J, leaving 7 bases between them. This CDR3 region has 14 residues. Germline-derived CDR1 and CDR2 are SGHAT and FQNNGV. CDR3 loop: CASSLDNFNYGYTF. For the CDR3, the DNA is TGTGCCAGCAGCTTAGATAACTTCAACTATGGCTACACCTTC.

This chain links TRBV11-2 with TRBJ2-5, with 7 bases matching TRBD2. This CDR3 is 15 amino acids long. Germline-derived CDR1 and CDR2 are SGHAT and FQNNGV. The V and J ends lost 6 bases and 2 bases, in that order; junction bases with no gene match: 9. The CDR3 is CASSPYTSAQETQYF. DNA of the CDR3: TGTGCCAGCAGTCCTTACACTAGCGCACAAGAGACCCAGTACTTC.

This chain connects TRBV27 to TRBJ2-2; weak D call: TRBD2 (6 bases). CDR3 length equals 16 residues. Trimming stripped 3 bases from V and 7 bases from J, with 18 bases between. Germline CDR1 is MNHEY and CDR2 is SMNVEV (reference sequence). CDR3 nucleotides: TGTGCCAGCAGTTTCATTCTGGACTATGAAAACGGGGAGCTGTTTTTT. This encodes CASSFILDYENGELFF.

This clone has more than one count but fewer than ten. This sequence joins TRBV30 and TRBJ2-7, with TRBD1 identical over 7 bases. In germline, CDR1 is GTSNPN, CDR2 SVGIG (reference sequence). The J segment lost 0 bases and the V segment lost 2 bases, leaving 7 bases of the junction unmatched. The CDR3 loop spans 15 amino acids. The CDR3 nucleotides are TGTGCCTGGAGTAGGGGGCAGGTGAGCTCCTACGAGCAGTACTTC. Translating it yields CAWSRGQVSSYEQYF.

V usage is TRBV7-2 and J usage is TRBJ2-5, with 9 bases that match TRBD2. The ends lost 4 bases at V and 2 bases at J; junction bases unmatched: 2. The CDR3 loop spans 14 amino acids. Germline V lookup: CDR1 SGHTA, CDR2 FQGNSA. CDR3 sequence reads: CASSSSGVQETQYF. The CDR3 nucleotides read TGTGCCAGCAGCTCTAGCGGGGTTCAAGAGACCCAGTACTTC.